Below, 16 T cell receptor beta chains from the same sample are listed, as sequenced in a study of shared clonotypes between healthy human individuals. Data came from immunoSEQ multiplex PCR; TCRdb stores just in-frame clones and leaves some out. Among over a million clones, approximately 80% were seen once, and the ten largest hold around 0.61%. The sample taken for sequencing was memory CD4+ T cells from PBMCs. Subset indicated: CD45RA-negative fraction. The receptor set was obtained from a young man in good health. Some clones in this sample may be carry-over from other donors' samples.

This clone was recorded once. The chain carries TRBV6-1 and TRBJ1-1, with D possibly matching TRBD1 (5 bases). Trimming shortened V by 8 bases and J by 1 base, and 14 bases separated the two germline ends. Germline V gene lookup returns CDR1 MNHNS and CDR2 SASEGT. The CDR3 has 14 amino acids. The CDR3 nucleotides are TGTGCCAGCTCCCTCCGGGGCCAGAACACTGAAGCTTTCTTT. It specifies CASSLRGQNTEAFF.

To note about this clone: A much larger clone sits a single nucleotide away, making a read error possible. V and J are TRBV7-8 and TRBJ2-7; a possible D gene is TRBD1 (5 bases). Between the trimmed V and J ends, which lost 5 bases and 10 bases, there was a span of 15 bases. The CDR3 has 12 amino acids. Germline V gene sequence: CDR1 SGHVS, CDR2 FQNEAQ. The DNA for the CDR3 is TGTGCCAGCAGCGTAGGTTTCCAGGGCCAGTACTTC. Its translation: CASSVGFQGQYF. The full variable domain, rest sourced from reference TRBV7-8 and TRBJ2-7, is GAGVSQSPRYKVAKRGQDVALRCDPISGHVSLFWYQQALGQGPEFLTYFQNEAQLDKSGLPSDRFFAERPEGSVSTLKIQRTQQEDSAVYLCASSVGFQGQYFGPGTRLTVT.

The chain carries TRBV7-2 and TRBJ1-2, with D hard to call. CDR3 length equals 13 residues. V dropped 5 bases and J dropped 4 bases, with 11 bases sitting between them. The germline V gene encodes CDR1 SGHTA and CDR2 FQGNSA. Here the CDR3 DNA reads TGTGCCAGCAGCCCCCTACAGCTCTATGGCTACACCTTC. Protein: CASSPLQLYGYTF.

The V call is TRBV27, the J call TRBJ2-7; 7 bases are a match to TRBD2. CDR1 and CDR2 (germline): MNHEY, SMNVEV (reference sequence). This CDR3 has 16 residues. V was pared by 4 bases and J by 3 bases, with 12 bases of the junction left unmatched. The CDR3 loop reads CASSSPRSSGFYEQYF. The DNA of the CDR3 is TGTGCCAGCAGTTCCCCCCGGTCTAGCGGATTCTACGAGCAGTACTTC.

The chain joins TRBV19 to TRBJ1-1; 8 bases are a match to TRBD1. Trimming at V came to 1 base and at J to 6 bases, leaving 13 bases not matched to a gene. Germline loops: CDR1 LNHDA, CDR2 SQIVND (reference sequence). There are 17 residues in the CDR3. The CDR3: CASSIVSPLAGGSEAFF. In nucleotides, the CDR3 is TGTGCCAGTAGTATAGTTTCGCCCCTTGCAGGGGGCTCTGAAGCTTTCTTT. The full variable domain, in which reference TRBV19 and TRBJ1-1 provide the parts outside the CDR3, is DGGITQSPKYLFRKEGQNVTLSCEQNLNHDAMYWYRQDPGQGLRLIYYSQIVNDFQKGDIAEGYSVSREKKESFPLTVTSAQKNPTAFYLCASSIVSPLAGGSEAFFGQGTRLTVV.

V and J are TRBV29-1 and TRBJ1-1; 8 bases are a match to TRBD1. Per germline, CDR1 SQVTM and CDR2 ANQGSEA. The junction had 16 bases not matched to a gene; V was cut back by 6 bases and J by 10 bases. This CDR3 spans 14 amino acids. The CDR3 DNA reads as TGCAGCGTGGTTCAGGGGGCGAGGGGTCGGGGAGCTTTCTTT. This codes for CSVVQGARGRGAFF.

The chain joins TRBV30 to TRBJ2-2; D not certain. CDR1 is GTSNPN, CDR2 SVGIG, per germline (reference sequence). V lost 1 base to trimming and J lost 7 bases, with 13 bases between them. This CDR3 spans 14 amino acids. CDR3 in DNA: TGTGCCTGGAGTGCGGAACTGGTGAGCGGGGAGCTGTTTTTT. Its translation: CAWSAELVSGELFF.

The J gene is TRBJ1-1, the V gene TRBV13, with D perhaps TRBD1 (6 bases). CDR3 size: 14 residues. Trimming cost V 5 bases and J 1 base, with 11 bases left between them. The germline V gene has CDR1 PRHDT and CDR2 FYEKMQ (reference sequence). CDR3 sequence reads: CASSDRTANTEAFF. The CDR3 nucleotides read TGTGCCAGCAGCGACCGGACAGCGAACACTGAAGCTTTCTTT.

V and J are TRBV7-3 and TRBJ2-5; 7 nucleotides line up with TRBD1. V trimming: 9 bases; J trimming: 0 bases; junction bases outside the gene matches: 7. The CDR3 extends over 14 amino acids. The V gene's germline CDR1 is SGHTA and CDR2 FQGTGA. For the CDR3, the DNA is TGTGCCAGGTCTCCCGGGACAGACCAAGAGACCCAGTACTTC. As protein: CARSPGTDQETQYF.

This rearrangement joins TRBV7-8 to TRBJ2-7; D is uncertain. V was shortened by 3 bases and J by 6 bases, with 12 bases between the two germline ends. CDR1 and CDR2 (germline): SGHVS, FQNEAQ. The CDR3 is 13 residues long. The DNA of the CDR3 is TGTGCCAGCAGCTTCACCAGCGACGGCGAGCAGTACTTC. Translating it yields CASSFTSDGEQYF.

The chain recombines TRBV5-3 with TRBJ2-5; D is perhaps TRBD2 (6 bases). TRBV5-3 qualifies as an ORF whose function is uncertain. Trimming stripped 4 bases from V and 4 bases from J, with 17 bases between. CDR3 size: 15 residues. CDR3 bases: TGTGCCAGAAGCGAAAGTAGGACTAAAAGAGAGACCCAGTACTTC. As protein: CARSESRTKRETQYF.

The chain links TRBV29-1 to TRBJ2-5; weak D call: TRBD1 (6 bases). Trimming took 6 bases from V and 5 from J, leaving 13 bases between them. The CDR3 length is 12 residues. The V gene's germline CDR1 is SQVTM and CDR2 ANQGSEA. CDR3 DNA: TGCAGCGTCCTTGGGGGCAAGGAGACCCAGTACTTC. Translation: CSVLGGKETQYF.

The chain recombines TRBV2 with TRBJ1-4, with D possibly TRBD1 on 6 matching bases. This CDR3 comprises 13 residues. V lost 4 bases and J lost 6, with 9 bases in between. Germline V gene lookup returns CDR1 SNHLY and CDR2 FYNNEI. CDR3 sequence reads: CASSGYRDEKLFF. CDR3 DNA: TGTGCCAGCAGTGGATACAGGGATGAAAAACTGTTTTTT.

This clone was detected a few times. The chain couples TRBV4-2 to TRBJ2-7, with D possibly being TRBD1 or TRBD2 (5 bases each). The CDR3 is 15 residues long. Trimming left V 6 bases short and J 2 bases short, with 17 bases between. Germline values: CDR1 LGHNA, CDR2 YNFKEQ. CDR3 nucleotide sequence: TGTGCCAGCAGGTCGGGGACCGGGATGACCTACGAGCAGTACTTC. It translates to CASRSGTGMTYEQYF.

The chain recombines TRBV7-8 with TRBJ2-6; 8 nucleotides line up with TRBD1. Germline V gene data show CDR1 as SGHVS and CDR2 as FQNEAQ. This CDR3 has 18 residues. V shed 1 base and J 2 bases; nucleotides not matched to a gene: 7. CDR3 in DNA: TGTGCCAGCAGCTTAGAGGCCAGGGGGCGGCCTGGGGCCAACGTCCTGACTTTC. As protein: CASSLEARGRPGANVLTF.

This clone was detected once. This rearrangement joins TRBV27 to TRBJ2-5; maybe TRBD2 (6 bases). The V end was cut by 3 bases, the J end by 6 bases, with 14 bases between. Germline V lookup: CDR1 MNHEY, CDR2 SMNVEV (reference sequence). CDR3 length equals 14 residues. The CDR3 DNA is TGTGCCAGCAGTTTTTCCGGGAGTCCGCAGACCCAGTACTTC. Residues: CASSFSGSPQTQYF.